These 32 T cell receptor beta chains were sequenced from one sample in a study of cytomegalovirus exposure and HLA in healthy donors. With 60 Vbeta and 13 Jbeta primers, the PCR was carried out. Profiling relied on immunoSEQ multiplex PCR, and the TCRdb table lists in-frame clones only, not all of them. The repertoire includes 90,000 to 100,000 clones, roughly three quarters of them detected once, and 2% sits in the top ten. Sequences were obtained from PBMCs. Every receptor here comes from a man aged 40-49 years in good health and CMV-seronegative.

This clone was seen a few times. V usage is TRBV5-4 and J usage is TRBJ2-5, with D possibly being TRBD2 (6 bases). This CDR3 is 14 amino acids long. Germline CDR1 reads SGHNT; CDR2 reads YYREEE (reference sequence). The V and J ends lost 1 base and 5 bases respectively, with 12 bases between them. Written as DNA, the CDR3 is TGTGCCAGCAGCTTGCGTCGCAGCGGGGAGACCCAGTACTTC. Residues: CASSLRRSGETQYF.

The chain recombines TRBV7-9 with TRBJ1-3, with TRBD1 matching over 9 bases. The CDR3 sequence is 14 residues long. The V segment lost 4 bases and the J segment 5 bases; nucleotides outside the gene matches: 3. CDR1 is SEHNR, CDR2 FQNEAQ, per germline (reference sequence). The CDR3 is CASSYRGLRNTIYF. Written as DNA, the CDR3 is TGTGCCAGCAGCTACAGGGGGCTCCGAAACACCATATATTTT.

The gene calls are TRBV30 and TRBJ1-2; no reliable D call. The germline V gene has CDR1 GTSNPN and CDR2 SVGIG (reference sequence). Between the trimmed V and J ends, which lost 5 bases and 6 bases, there was a span of 13 bases. The CDR3 extends over 12 amino acids. The DNA of the CDR3 is TGTGCCTGGGGAGGACTTCGCCATGGCTACACCTTC. Translated: CAWGGLRHGYTF.

The genes are TRBV18 and TRBJ1-3, with 11 bases matching TRBD1. CDR1 is KGHSH, CDR2 LQKENI, per germline. This CDR3 region has 16 residues. The trim removed 9 bases at V and 2 bases at J, leaving 9 bases unmatched. In nucleotides, the CDR3 is TGTGCCAGTGACCCCTCGGGACAGGGGGCTGGAAACACCATATATTTT. Translation: CASDPSGQGAGNTIYF.

V and J are TRBV29-1 and TRBJ1-6, with 8 bases matching TRBD1. The germline gives CDR1 SQVTM, CDR2 ANQGSEA. J was trimmed by 4 bases and V by 5 bases; bases with no gene match: 4. This CDR3 is built from 14 residues. Here the CDR3 reads CSVLTGDYNSPLHF. The CDR3 DNA is TGCAGCGTTTTGACAGGGGATTATAATTCACCCCTCCACTTT.

The CDR3 sequence: CASSEGTSGVYEQYF. In DNA, the CDR3 is TGTGCCAGCAGTGAGGGGACTAGCGGGGTGTACGAGCAGTACTTC. The chain uses TRBV6-1 and TRBJ2-7, with 13 nucleotides matching TRBD2. Germline CDR1 is MNHNS and CDR2 is SASEGT. The CDR3 contains 15 residues. Trimming at V came to 3 bases and at J to 4 bases, leaving 3 bases not matched to a gene.

This clone is medium-sized within its sample. This chain uses TRBV9 with TRBJ1-1; 7 nucleotides match TRBD1. CDR1 is SGDLS, CDR2 YYNGEE, per germline. This CDR3 has 14 amino acids. Unmatched junction bases numbered 10, after V lost 4 bases and J lost 7 bases. Written as DNA, the CDR3 is TGTGCCAGCAGCCGCCAGTCGGGACAGATTGAAGCTTTCTTT. It codes for CASSRQSGQIEAFF.

This chain joins TRBV28 and TRBJ2-1, with 8 bases that match TRBD1. Germline V CDR1 and CDR2: MDHEN, SYDVKM. The CDR3 covers 16 residues. Trimming cost V 3 bases and J 7 bases; bases outside gene matches: 11. CDR3 nucleotide sequence: TGTGCCAGCAGTTTGTATACGGGACAGGAACAAAATGAGCAGTTCTTC. Translated: CASSLYTGQEQNEQFF.

The sample holds a few counts of this clone. The V call is TRBV28, the J call TRBJ2-7, with TRBD1 matching 10 bases. CDR1 is MDHEN and CDR2 is SYDVKM in the germline V gene. CDR3 length: 13 amino acids. After removal of 0 bases from V and 7 bases from J, the junction contained 0 bases not matched to a gene. The DNA for the CDR3 is TGTGCCAGCAGTTTATGGGACAGGGGGGAGCAGTACTTC. Translating it yields CASSLWDRGEQYF.

The rearrangement joins TRBV10-2 to TRBJ1-5; possibly TRBD1 for D (6 bases). There are 15 residues in the CDR3. Germline loops: CDR1 WSHSY, CDR2 SAAADI. Trimming removed 10 bases from V and 0 bases from J, with 16 bases in between. The CDR3 nucleotides are TGCGCCACCGAGGACAGCAATTATAGCAATCAGCCCCAGCATTTT. The encoded protein is CATEDSNYSNQPQHF.

The chain uses TRBV19 and TRBJ2-1, with D perhaps matching TRBD2 (5 bases). Germline CDR1 and CDR2: LNHDA and SQIVND (reference sequence). Trimming stripped 6 bases from V and 0 bases from J, with 9 bases between. This CDR3 spans 14 amino acids. The CDR3 loop reads CASRTSGSYNEQFF. DNA of the CDR3: TGTGCCAGTAGAACGAGCGGCTCCTACAATGAGCAGTTCTTC.

The genes are TRBV11-2 and TRBJ2-7; D may be TRBD1 (6 bases). The CDR3 covers 13 residues. V lost 5 bases and J 4 bases, leaving 12 bases between the germline ends. The germline V gene has CDR1 SGHAT and CDR2 FQNNGV. The CDR3 spells CASSQGWGYEQYF. CDR3 DNA: TGTGCCAGCAGCCAGGGGTGGGGATACGAGCAGTACTTC.

V gene TRBV9 combines with J gene TRBJ2-7, with D possibly TRBD1 on 6 matching bases. The ends were cut back, 2 bases at V and 9 bases at J, with 18 bases in the middle. Germline V gene sequence: CDR1 SGDLS, CDR2 YYNGEE. The CDR3 loop spans 14 amino acids. The CDR3 DNA is TGTGCCAGCAGCGTGTCACAGGGTGAAATGGTGCAGTACTTC. It encodes CASSVSQGEMVQYF.

This chain's CDR3 is CASSSWRESGTDTQYF. The CDR3 nucleotides are TGTGCCAGCAGCTCATGGCGGGAGTCGGGCACAGATACGCAGTATTTT. The genes are TRBV7-9 and TRBJ2-3; TRBD2 aligns across 7 bases. The CDR3 is 16 residues long. V shed 4 bases, J shed 1 base, and the junction held 8 bases outside the gene matches. Per germline, CDR1 SEHNR and CDR2 FQNEAQ (reference sequence).

In DNA form, the CDR3 reads TGTGCCAGCAGTTACTCTAGCAGGGGTGGGATAGAGACCCAGTACTTC. It yields the protein CASSYSSRGGIETQYF. The chain carries TRBV6-6 and TRBJ2-5; weak D call: TRBD1 (6 bases). Between the trimmed V and J ends, which lost 0 bases and 4 bases, there was a span of 15 bases. The CDR3 has 16 residues. The V gene's germline CDR1 is MNHNY and CDR2 SVGAGI (reference sequence).

The chain is built from TRBV4-3 and TRBJ1-6; no firm D call. Trimming took 4 bases from V and 7 from J, leaving 14 bases between them. Germline V gene sequence: CDR1 LGHNA, CDR2 YSLEER. The CDR3 is 15 amino acids. The CDR3 nucleotides are TGCGCCAGCAGCCTCGTTGGTACGGGGAATTCACCCCTCCACTTT. Encoded protein: CASSLVGTGNSPLHF.

V usage is TRBV30 and J usage is TRBJ1-2; D remains ambiguous. This CDR3 spans 11 amino acids. Between the trimmed V and J ends, which lost 0 bases and 8 bases, there was a span of 7 bases. The germline V gene encodes CDR1 GTSNPN and CDR2 SVGIG (reference sequence). CDR3 DNA sequence: TGTGCCTGGAGTGTACTCCAAGGCTACACCTTC. Protein sequence: CAWSVLQGYTF.

V and J are TRBV5-1 and TRBJ2-2; 8 nucleotides align to TRBD1. The germline V gene has CDR1 SGHRS and CDR2 YFSETQ. CDR3 length: 19 residues. The J segment lost 0 bases and the V segment lost 1 base, leaving 11 bases of the junction unmatched. This CDR3 is CASSLPQGVTTSNTGELFF. CDR3 nucleotide sequence: TGCGCCAGCAGCTTGCCACAGGGGGTGACAACTTCGAACACCGGGGAGCTGTTTTTT.

The chain is built from TRBV15 and TRBJ1-4; 7 nucleotides match TRBD1. Looked up from germline, CDR1 is LNHNV and CDR2 is YYDKDF (reference sequence). Germline trimming cut 3 bases from V and 8 bases from J; bases unmatched to any gene: 9. The CDR3 totals 15 residues. The CDR3 reads CATSRKTGDSEKLFF. Here the CDR3 DNA reads TGTGCCACCAGCAGGAAAACAGGGGACTCCGAAAAACTGTTTTTT. Full variable domain (missing parts from reference TRBV15 and TRBJ1-4): DAMVIQNPRYQVTQFGKPVTLSCSQTLNHNVMYWYQQKSSQAPKLLFHYYDKDFNNEADTPDNFQSRRPNTSFCFLDIRSPGLGDTAMYLCATSRKTGDSEKLFFGSGTQLSVL.

The genes are TRBV28 and TRBJ1-2; 8 nucleotides match TRBD1. The CDR3 covers 14 residues. Germline trimming cut 7 bases from V and 2 bases from J; bases unmatched to any gene: 6. The germline CDR1 and CDR2 sequences are MDHEN and SYDVKM. The CDR3 nucleotides are TGTGCCAGCAAGCCTACAGGGGGGAACTATGGCTACACCTTC. Its translation is CASKPTGGNYGYTF.

The chain couples TRBV28 to TRBJ1-1; 7 nucleotides match TRBD1. Per the germline V gene, CDR1 is MDHEN and CDR2 is SYDVKM. With V trimmed by 6 bases and J by 5 bases, 9 bases remained unmatched. CDR3 length: 14 amino acids. The CDR3 sequence: CASRRQGGMTEAFF. CDR3 in DNA: TGTGCCAGCAGACGACAGGGTGGGATGACTGAAGCTTTCTTT. Together with reference TRBV28 and TRBJ1-1, the CDR3 gives the full variable domain: DVKVTQSSRYLVKRTGEKVFLECVQDMDHENMFWYRQDPGLGLRLIYFSYDVKMKEKGDIPEGYSVSREKKERFSLILESASTNQTSMYLCASRRQGGMTEAFFGQGTRLTVV.

V usage is TRBV6-6 and J usage is TRBJ2-3; 7 positions agree with TRBD1. V shed 4 bases, J shed 0 bases, and the junction held 4 bases outside the gene matches. The CDR3 sequence is 15 residues long. Germline V gene data show CDR1 as MNHNY and CDR2 as SVGAGI (reference sequence). In DNA, the CDR3 is TGTGCCAGCAGTTTGGACAGGATTAGCACAGATACGCAGTATTTT. Protein: CASSLDRISTDTQYF.

Concerning this clone itself: One end of the junction is discordant with germline, which a read error may explain. V gene TRBV7-9 combines with J gene TRBJ1-2; D not certain. Looked up from germline, CDR1 is SEHNR and CDR2 is FQNEAQ (reference sequence). This CDR3 contains 12 residues. For the CDR3, the DNA is TGTTCCAGCAGCTTAGGTGGCCCCATCGCCACCTTC. Amino acid sequence: CSSSLGGPIATF.

The sample holds a few counts of this clone. The genes are TRBV30 and TRBJ2-2; D might be TRBD2 (6 bases). V lost 4 bases and J 3 bases, leaving 15 bases between the germline ends. This CDR3 contains 15 residues. CDR1 and CDR2 (germline): GTSNPN, SVGIG (reference sequence). CDR3 protein: CAWTSTERDTGELFF. The DNA for the CDR3 is TGTGCCTGGACGTCGACAGAGCGGGACACCGGGGAGCTGTTTTTT.

The chain joins TRBV30 to TRBJ2-2; D ambiguous. The ends were cut back, 7 bases at V and 5 bases at J, with 17 bases in the middle. The CDR3 consists of 14 residues. Germline V gene sequence: CDR1 GTSNPN, CDR2 SVGIG (reference sequence). The CDR3 DNA follows: TGTGCCTTCATTTCAGGCCCTCCGACCGGGGAGCTGTTTTTT. It is translated as CAFISGPPTGELFF.

This clone was counted only a few times. The chain links TRBV5-6 to TRBJ1-3, with D possibly TRBD1 on 6 matching bases. The CDR3 length is 15 residues. From germline, CDR1 is SGHDT and CDR2 YYEEEE. The V end was cut by 5 bases, the J end by 2 bases, with 14 bases between. CDR3 DNA sequence: TGTGCCAGCAGACAGGGCGGAGAGGCTGGAAACACCATATATTTT. This gives the protein CASRQGGEAGNTIYF.

This clone is a singleton in its sample. This chain uses TRBV14 with TRBJ2-5; 7 positions match TRBD2. The end of the DNA is better explained by TRBJ2-7, so the J call may be wrong. This CDR3 region has 16 residues. Germline CDR1 reads SGHDN; CDR2 reads FVKESK. The DNA of the CDR3 is TGTGCCAGCAGCCAAGGAACCTTGCGGGGGTTGTACGAGCAGTACTTC. This sequence encodes CASSQGTLRGLYEQYF.

The chain carries TRBV28 and TRBJ2-7; 9 bases are shared with TRBD1. CDR3 size: 14 residues. With 5 bases clipped from V and 8 bases from J, the junction kept 10 bases outside the gene matches. Germline CDR1 MDHEN, CDR2 SYDVKM. The CDR3 protein is CASSPIGTGSQQYF. The CDR3, as DNA: TGTGCCAGCAGTCCGATCGGGACAGGGAGCCAGCAGTACTTC.

This chain links TRBV4-3 with TRBJ2-7, with D perhaps TRBD1 (6 bases). CDR3 length: 13 residues. CDR1 and CDR2 (germline): LGHNA, YSLEER. Trimming left V 3 bases short and J 7 bases short, with 13 bases between. The CDR3 coding sequence is TGCGCCAGCAGCCAGCACTACGGACAGGAGCAGTACTTC. Translated, it gives CASSQHYGQEQYF.

J is TRBJ1-5 and V is TRBV28, with D perhaps matching TRBD1 (5 bases). Trimming removed 2 bases from V and 7 bases from J, with 9 bases in between. This CDR3 comprises 13 residues. Germline lookup yields CDR1 MDHEN and CDR2 SYDVKM. In DNA, the CDR3 is TGTGCCAGCAGTTTACCGGGGGAGCAGCCCCAGCATTTT. It is translated as CASSLPGEQPQHF.

The J gene is TRBJ2-5, the V gene TRBV6-5, with 10 positions matching TRBD2. Per germline, CDR1 MNHEY and CDR2 SVGAGI. The length of the CDR3 is 14 residues. V was pared by 4 bases and J by 3 bases, with 2 bases of the junction left unmatched. CDR3 in DNA: TGTGCCAGCAGTTCGGGGACTAGCGAAGAGACCCAGTACTTC. As protein: CASSSGTSEETQYF.

The chain couples TRBV6-1 to TRBJ1-1; D remains ambiguous. Germline-derived CDR1 and CDR2 are MNHNS and SASEGT. The ends were cut back, 9 bases at V and 6 bases at J, with 17 bases in the middle. The CDR3 spans 13 residues. This CDR3 is CASGAEGFPEAFF. The CDR3, as DNA: TGTGCCAGTGGAGCGGAGGGATTCCCTGAAGCTTTCTTT.